A selection of T cell receptor beta chains follows, all from one sample in a study of blood T cell repertoires in COVID-19. Data came from immunoSEQ multiplex PCR; TCRdb stores just in-frame clones and leaves some out. Here the sample spans some 520,000 clones, 75% to 90% being singletons. Sequenced material: peripheral blood. The source of these receptors is a man between 18 and 29 years old with COVID-19, enrolled during active disease. CDR3s include the opening cysteine and the closing phenylalanine or tryptophan. The D gene is left open where the match is weak. Clone size is shown for a subset of rows, as once, few, many or a class of expanded clone.

-	TRBV19	TRBJ2-7	TRBD1	CASSIGTDFYEQYF	TGTGCCAGTAGTATTGGGACAGACTTCTACGAGCAGTACTTC
few	TRBV27	TRBJ2-5	-	CASSFAHGTFQETQYF	TGTGCCAGCAGTTTTGCACACGGGACTTTCCAAGAGACCCAGTACTTC
-	TRBV4-2	TRBJ2-7	TRBD2	CASSRTSIQYEQYF	TGTGCCAGCAGCCGGACTAGTATTCAGTACGAGCAGTACTTC
-	TRBV7-3	TRBJ2-1	TRBD2	CASSLGGSNNEQFF	TGTGCCAGCAGCTTGGGAGGGTCCAACAATGAGCAGTTCTTC
few	TRBV2	TRBJ1-4	TRBD1	CASSPGQTNEKLFF	TGTGCCAGCAGTCCGGGACAGACTAATGAAAAACTGTTTTTT
-	TRBV7-2	TRBJ1-2	-	CASSLPEGGLDYGYTF	TGTGCCAGCAGCCTCCCGGAGGGAGGCTTGGACTATGGCTACACCTTC
-	TRBV2	TRBJ2-2	TRBD2	CASSDGGGNTGELFF	TGTGCCAGCAGTGACGGCGGGGGAAACACCGGGGAGCTGTTTTTT
-	TRBV7-9	TRBJ2-1	-	CASRLEDEQFF	TGTGCCAGCAGATTGGAGGATGAGCAGTTCTTC
-	TRBV4-1	TRBJ2-1	TRBD1	CASSQDLGQVLNEQFF	TGCGCCAGCAGCCAAGATCTGGGACAGGTACTCAATGAGCAGTTCTTC
-	TRBV11-3	TRBJ2-6	TRBD1	CASSSGQGAGANVLTF	TGTGCCAGCAGCTCGGGACAGGGGGCCGGGGCCAACGTCCTGACTTTC
-	TRBV5-1	TRBJ2-5	-	CASSVVSGEETQYF	TGCGCCAGCAGCGTAGTATCGGGGGAAGAGACCCAGTACTTC
-	TRBV18	TRBJ1-5	-	CASSNRDQPQHF	TGTGCCAGCTCAAACAGGGATCAGCCCCAGCATTTT
-	TRBV19	TRBJ1-2	-	CASMAAVPYGYTF	TGTGCCAGTATGGCCGCCGTTCCATATGGCTACACCTTC
-	TRBV5-1	TRBJ2-1	TRBD2	CASSLGTSGGYNEQFF	TGCGCCAGCAGCTTGGGGACTAGCGGGGGTTACAATGAGCAGTTCTTC
few	TRBV6-5	TRBJ2-3	-	CASKKGVGSTDTQYF	TGTGCCAGCAAAAAAGGGGTCGGGAGTACAGATACGCAGTATTTT
-	TRBV15	TRBJ2-5	-	CATSRLGVETQYF	TGTGCCACCAGCAGACTAGGAGTCGAGACCCAGTACTTC
-	TRBV5-1	TRBJ2-5	TRBD1	CASSDAGTGEETQYF	TGCGCCAGCAGCGACGCCGGGACAGGGGAAGAGACCCAGTACTTC